Below are 24 T cell receptor beta chains sequenced from a single sample in a study of blood T cell repertoires in COVID-19. Here immunoSEQ multiplex PCR was the method, and the copy in TCRdb shows in-frame clones only, minus some. The table has around 170,000 clones, roughly 82% seen once. Material for sequencing was PBMCs or T cells enriched from blood (not recorded which). The receptors derive from a woman aged 25 to 39 who had recovered from COVID-19.

The V and J genes are TRBV7-8 and TRBJ2-1; D is uncertain. Germline CDR1 SGHVS, CDR2 FQNEAQ. V was pared by 5 bases and J by 3 bases, with 8 bases between. CDR3 length: 13 amino acids. CDR3 loop: CASSRLFYNEQFF. In DNA form, the CDR3 reads TGTGCCAGCAGCCGATTATTCTACAATGAGCAGTTCTTC.

This clone was seen a few times. The genes are TRBV12-3 or TRBV12-4 and TRBJ1-2, with 7 nucleotides matching TRBD1. The V and J ends lost 6 bases and 3 bases, in that order; junction bases with no gene match: 4. CDR3 size: 13 residues. CDR3 DNA sequence: TGTGCCAGCAGACCGACAGGGCACTATGGCTACACCTTC. The encoded protein is CASRPTGHYGYTF.

The rearrangement uses TRBV29-1 and TRBJ2-7, with TRBD2 identical over 15 bases. The junction had 11 bases not matched to a gene; V was cut back by 6 bases and J by 5 bases. CDR3 length: 16 residues. Germline V gene data show CDR1 as SQVTM and CDR2 as ANQGSEA. The CDR3, as DNA: TGCAGCGTAGCCGGGACTAGCGGGAGGTCGTATGACGAGCAGTACTTC. Encoded protein: CSVAGTSGRSYDEQYF.

This chain uses TRBV3-1 (or the pseudogene TRBV3-2) with TRBJ1-5; D gene unclear. Trimming took 6 bases from V and 1 from J, leaving 13 bases between them. The germline CDR1 and CDR2 sequences are LGHDT and YNNKEL (reference sequence). This CDR3 is built from 15 residues. The CDR3 here is CASSSDLESNQPQHF. CDR3 nucleotides: TGTGCCAGCAGTTCAGATCTAGAAAGCAATCAGCCCCAGCATTTT.

Worth noting for this clone: This is likely a read error, given that the CDR3 carries no conserved phenylalanine or tryptophan at its end. The limits of the CDR3 on the DNA are not certain, so only TCRdb's listed CDR3 is given. V and J are TRBV6-4 and TRBJ1-1; the table calls TRBD1, which could not be checked here. The CDR3 sequence runs 14 residues, both termini included. The germline V gene encodes CDR1 MRHNA and CDR2 SNTAGT. CDR3 residues: CASSATWDRGPLFV.

V and J are TRBV4-2 and TRBJ1-2; weak D call: TRBD1 (5 bases). The V end lost 4 bases, the J end lost 6 bases, and 21 bases lay between the germline ends. The CDR3 is made up of 16 amino acids. The germline CDR1 and CDR2 sequences are LGHNA and YNFKEQ. As DNA, the CDR3 is TGTGCCAGCAGCCTGTGGCAGGGTGAAATCGTGGATGGCTACACCTTC. This translates into CASSLWQGEIVDGYTF.

J is TRBJ2-1 and V is TRBV5-1; tentatively, D is TRBD1 (6 bases). Trimming left V 2 bases short and J 7 bases short, with 16 bases between. This CDR3 has 15 amino acids. Per the germline V gene, CDR1 is SGHRS and CDR2 is YFSETQ. The CDR3 DNA reads as TGCGCCAGCAGCTTTACGACAGGAGGTATGAATGAGCAGTTCTTC. Its translation: CASSFTTGGMNEQFF.

The gene calls are TRBV7-9 and TRBJ2-3, with a weak D call TRBD1 (6 bases). Trimming removed 4 bases from V and 0 bases from J, with 20 bases in between. Per germline, CDR1 SEHNR and CDR2 FQNEAQ (reference sequence). This CDR3 contains 18 residues. The DNA for the CDR3 is TGTGCCAGCAGCTCCAAACAGGGTCAACATAGTAGCACAGATACGCAGTATTTT. This translates into CASSSKQGQHSSTDTQYF.

The J gene is TRBJ2-7, the V gene TRBV7-2; 7 bases match TRBD2. The CDR3 loop spans 15 amino acids. Trimming at V came to 3 bases and at J to 1 base, leaving 6 bases not matched to a gene. The germline V gene encodes CDR1 SGHTA and CDR2 FQGNSA. The CDR3 is CASSLIGGSSYEQYF. DNA of the CDR3: TGTGCCAGCAGCTTGATCGGCGGGAGTTCCTACGAGCAGTACTTC. The whole variable domain, remainder taken from reference TRBV7-2 and TRBJ2-7, is GAGVSQSPSNKVTEKGKDVELRCDPISGHTALYWYRQSLGQGLEFLIYFQGNSAPDKSGLPSDRFSAERTGGSVSTLTIQRTQQEDSAVYLCASSLIGGSSYEQYFGPGTRLTVT.

Notes on this clone: Within the sample, other DNA sequences also encode this same CDR3. The chain couples TRBV2 to TRBJ1-2; 9 bases are a match to TRBD1. The CDR3 spans 13 residues. Germline lookup yields CDR1 SNHLY and CDR2 FYNNEI. Unmatched junction bases numbered 2, after V lost 5 bases and J lost 4 bases. This chain's CDR3 is CASSQGQGYGYTF. CDR3 DNA: TGTGCCAGCAGTCAGGGACAGGGCTATGGCTACACCTTC.

The V and J genes are TRBV19 and TRBJ2-1; TRBD2 aligns across 13 bases. The CDR3 is made up of 15 amino acids. V lost 6 bases, J lost 6 bases, and 5 bases stayed unmatched. CDR1 and CDR2 (germline): LNHDA, SQIVND (reference sequence). The CDR3 spells CASRATSGRSNEQFF. The CDR3 DNA reads as TGTGCCAGTAGGGCGACTAGCGGGAGGAGCAATGAGCAGTTCTTC.

The chain combines TRBV7-9 with TRBJ1-2; weak D call: TRBD1 (6 bases). CDR1 is SEHNR, CDR2 FQNEAQ, per germline (reference sequence). CDR3 size: 15 residues. The V end was cut by 3 bases, the J end by 0 bases, with 11 bases between. The CDR3 loop is CASSFNRATNYGYTF. In DNA form, the CDR3 reads TGTGCCAGCAGCTTTAACAGGGCGACTAACTATGGCTACACCTTC.

This chain connects TRBV27 to TRBJ2-3; 11 positions match TRBD2. Germline CDR1 is MNHEY and CDR2 is SMNVEV (reference sequence). The V gene end was trimmed by 2 bases and the J gene end by 7 bases; junction bases not matched to a gene: 17. This CDR3 has 19 amino acids. As DNA, the CDR3 is TGTGCCAGCAGTTTAGAGGGGACTAGCGGCTCGAACCCCGCCCATACGCAGTATTTT. Its protein is CASSLEGTSGSNPAHTQYF.

The genes are TRBV2 and TRBJ2-3, with TRBD2 matching 9 bases. Germline V gene sequence: CDR1 SNHLY, CDR2 FYNNEI. This CDR3 has 16 residues. J was trimmed by 1 base and V by 6 bases; bases with no gene match: 8. CDR3 in amino acids: CASRTVAGVGTDTQYF. Here the CDR3 DNA reads TGTGCCAGCAGAACTGTAGCGGGAGTTGGCACAGATACGCAGTATTTT.

The chain employs TRBV20-1 and TRBJ2-7; D is possibly TRBD2 (6 bases). Germline V gives CDR1 DFQATT, CDR2 SNEGSKA (reference sequence). V was trimmed by 6 bases and J by 3 bases, leaving 15 bases between them. This CDR3 is built from 13 residues. CDR3 coding DNA: TGCAGTGCCAGTTGGAGGGGCCGCTACGAGCAGTACTTC. Translating gives CSASWRGRYEQYF.

V is TRBV29-1 and J is TRBJ2-2, with D possibly TRBD1 on 6 matching bases. The germline CDR1 and CDR2 sequences are SQVTM and ANQGSEA. Trimming pared 7 bases from V and 0 bases from J, leaving 21 bases between. The CDR3 covers 17 residues. Here the CDR3 reads CSAAGTRDHANTGELFF. CDR3 bases: TGCAGCGCAGCCGGGACAAGGGATCACGCGAACACCGGGGAGCTGTTTTTT.

The chain uses TRBV7-9 and TRBJ2-1; 15 nucleotides agree with TRBD2. Germline-derived CDR1 and CDR2 are SEHNR and FQNEAQ (reference sequence). The CDR3 is 15 amino acids. Trimming at V came to 6 bases and at J to 13 bases, leaving 10 bases not matched to a gene. The CDR3 DNA reads as TGTGCCAGCAGTCTCGGACTAGCGGGAGGGCCTCCTCAGTTCTTC. It encodes CASSLGLAGGPPQFF.

V and J are TRBV4-2 and TRBJ1-4; TRBD1 agrees at 10 bases. CDR3 size: 18 residues. The V gene end was trimmed by 3 bases and the J gene end by 8 bases; junction bases not matched to a gene: 15. Germline V gene sequence: CDR1 LGHNA, CDR2 YNFKEQ. The DNA of the CDR3 is TGTGCCAGCAGCCAGACCGGGACAGGGGTTTCGAAGAGCGAAAAACTGTTTTTT. It codes for CASSQTGTGVSKSEKLFF.

This clone is medium-sized in the sample. The V call is TRBV4-2, the J call TRBJ1-4; unclear D gene. CDR1 and CDR2 from the germline V gene are LGHNA and YNFKEQ. Deletions cut 0 bases from V and 5 bases from J, with 13 bases between. The CDR3 has 16 amino acids. The CDR3 bases are TGTGCCAGCAGCCAAGAACAGAGCCCGATCAATGAAAAACTGTTTTTT. Translation: CASSQEQSPINEKLFF.

The chain uses TRBV6-5 and TRBJ1-4; 7 bases map to TRBD1. This CDR3 contains 14 residues. V was pared by 6 bases and J by 4 bases, with 5 bases of the junction left unmatched. The germline V gene encodes CDR1 MNHEY and CDR2 SVGAGI. CDR3 region: CASSAGQLNEKLFF. CDR3 DNA: TGTGCCAGCAGCGCGGGACAGCTTAATGAAAAACTGTTTTTT.

The rearrangement uses TRBV5-4 and TRBJ2-3; D is perhaps TRBD2 (6 bases). Between the trimmed V and J ends, which lost 1 base and 2 bases, there was a span of 11 bases. Germline loops: CDR1 SGHNT, CDR2 YYREEE (reference sequence). This CDR3 region has 15 residues. CDR3 sequence reads: CASSLRRGNTDTQYF. Written as DNA, the CDR3 is TGTGCCAGCAGCTTGCGGCGGGGAAACACAGATACGCAGTATTTT.

V usage is TRBV5-1 and J usage is TRBJ1-2; D is unresolved. CDR3 size: 15 residues. The germline V gene encodes CDR1 SGHRS and CDR2 YFSETQ. Trimming took off 4 bases at V and 0 bases at J, with 13 bases between the two ends. This chain's CDR3 is CASSPADTSNYGYTF. The DNA for the CDR3 is TGCGCCAGCAGCCCGGCCGACACATCTAACTATGGCTACACCTTC.

This clone was detected only once. J is TRBJ1-5 and V is TRBV2; maybe TRBD1 (6 bases). V lost 5 bases, J lost 1 base, and 9 bases lay in between. Germline values: CDR1 SNHLY, CDR2 FYNNEI. CDR3 length: 14 residues. For the CDR3, the DNA is TGTGCCAGCAGTATACAGGGAAGCAATCAGCCCCAGCATTTT. Translation gives CASSIQGSNQPQHF.

The genes are TRBV30 and TRBJ1-2; 11 bases are a match to TRBD1. With 5 bases clipped from V and 7 bases from J, the junction kept 3 bases outside the gene matches. This CDR3 is 12 amino acids long. The germline V gene has CDR1 GTSNPN and CDR2 SVGIG (reference sequence). CDR3 region: CAWGQGASGYTF. DNA for the CDR3: TGTGCCTGGGGACAGGGGGCGAGTGGCTACACCTTC.